The text below deals with one TCR beta chain. The data were obtained in a study of blood T cell repertoires in COVID-19. Study summary: COVID-19 samples from acute and convalescent phases originated in the United States, Italy and Spain. T cells, B-cell-depleted T cells, or PBMCs provided the cDNA or gDNA that served as material.

After removal of 5 bases from V and 8 bases from J, the junction contained 11 bases not matched to a gene. This CDR3 contains 14 residues. Germline V lookup: CDR1 MDHEN, CDR2 SYDVKM. Authors' methods: The authors estimated nucleated cell counts from reference gene primer amplification. Only in-frame clones appear in the TCRdb table, and some are missing; sequencing was by immunoSEQ multiplex PCR. Clone size and the V and J calls come from that table; the DNA yielded D and trimming. The top ten clones hold 3.6% of a sample with 200,000 to 250,000 clones, approximately 86% of them seen once. This TCR came from a woman of 80 years or more with acute or convalescent COVID-19. Source material: peripheral blood. The chain recombines TRBV28 with TRBJ1-2; 7 positions agree with TRBD1. The CDR3: CASSTPSRDSGYTF. As DNA, the CDR3 is TGTGCCAGCAGTACACCAAGCCGGGACAGCGGCTACACCTTC.